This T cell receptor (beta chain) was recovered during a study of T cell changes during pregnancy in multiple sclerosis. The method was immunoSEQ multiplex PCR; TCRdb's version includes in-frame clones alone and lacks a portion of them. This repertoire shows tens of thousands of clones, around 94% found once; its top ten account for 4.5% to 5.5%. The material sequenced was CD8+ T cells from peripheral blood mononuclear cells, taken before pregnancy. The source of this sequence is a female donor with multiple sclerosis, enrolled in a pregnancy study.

Here the CDR3 reads CASSFLGKANEQFF. The CDR3 DNA sequence: TGTGCCAGCAGCTTTCTCGGGAAGGCGAATGAGCAGTTCTTC. This chain links TRBV7-6 with TRBJ2-1, with D possibly matching TRBD2 (5 bases). This CDR3 has 14 residues. The germline V gene has CDR1 SGHVS and CDR2 FNYEAQ. V was clipped by 3 bases and J by 7 bases, with 13 bases between them. The complete variable domain, with remaining parts taken from reference TRBV7-6 and TRBJ2-1, reads GAGVSQSPRYKVTKRGQDVALRCDPISGHVSLYWYRQALGQGPEFLTYFNYEAQQDKSGLPNDRFSAERPEGSISTLTIQRTEQRDSAMYRCASSFLGKANEQFFGPGTRLTVL.